Below, 21 T cell receptor beta chains from the same sample are listed, as sequenced in a study of shared clonotypes between healthy human individuals. The data were produced by immunoSEQ multiplex PCR, yet TCRdb's version contains in-frame clones alone and is incomplete. The table lists about 520,000 clones, roughly 95% of them singletons. Sequences were obtained from naive CD4+ T cells sorted from blood. Subset: CD45RA+ positively selected. Source of these receptors: a woman aged 25 to 45 in good health.

Comments on this clone: An end of the junction does not agree with germline; a read error may underlie this. CDR3 region: CASSQERTDPNPSVF. DNA for the CDR3: TGCGCCAGCAGCCAAGAACGGACGGACCCCAACCCGTCCGTTTTT. The V call is TRBV4-1, the J call TRBJ2-3, with D uncertain. Germline V gives CDR1 MGHRA, CDR2 YSYEKL. CDR3 length: 15 amino acids.

The genes are TRBV6-1 and TRBJ2-1, with D possibly being TRBD2 (6 bases). Trimming stripped 2 bases from V and 6 bases from J, with 11 bases between. The germline CDR1 and CDR2 sequences are MNHNS and SASEGT. The CDR3 spans 14 residues. CDR3 nucleotide sequence: TGTGCCAGCAGTGAATTTTCGCGGGGCAATGAGCAGTTCTTC. Translating it yields CASSEFSRGNEQFF.

The chain recombines TRBV10-2 with TRBJ1-3, with 9 bases fitting TRBD1. Germline trimming cut 2 bases from V and 2 bases from J; bases unmatched to any gene: 1. The CDR3 is 15 amino acids. The germline V gene encodes CDR1 WSHSY and CDR2 SAAADI. CDR3 loop: CASSEGDRAGNTIYF. In DNA, the CDR3 is TGCGCCAGCAGTGAGGGGGACAGGGCTGGAAACACCATATATTTT.

This clone was recorded once. The CDR3 nucleotides read TGTGCCAGCTCACAATCCGGACAGGGTTCCCGACTCTACGAGCAGTACTTC. Residues: CASSQSGQGSRLYEQYF. The rearrangement links TRBV18 to TRBJ2-7; 8 nucleotides line up with TRBD1. Per germline, CDR1 KGHSH and CDR2 LQKENI. V trimming: 4 bases; J trimming: 3 bases; junction bases outside the gene matches: 14. The length of the CDR3 is 17 residues.

V is TRBV10-1 and J is TRBJ2-1; 9 bases are a match to TRBD2. V trimming: 7 bases; J trimming: 7 bases; junction bases outside the gene matches: 14. Germline V gene sequence: CDR1 WNHNN, CDR2 SYGVQD (reference sequence). This CDR3 comprises 16 residues. The CDR3 bases are TGCGCCAGCACCGTTGTTCGAGCGGGAGGTTTGAATGAGCAGTTCTTC. This gives the protein CASTVVRAGGLNEQFF.

The chain links TRBV28 to TRBJ1-5; 7 nucleotides match TRBD1. The CDR3 runs 14 residues. V lost 4 bases, J lost 6 bases, and 6 bases stayed unmatched. Looked up from germline, CDR1 is MDHEN and CDR2 is SYDVKM. The CDR3 here is CASSWSRGTQPQHF. The CDR3 DNA is TGTGCCAGCAGTTGGAGCAGGGGGACTCAGCCCCAGCATTTT. The full variable domain, with the rest looked up from reference TRBV28 and TRBJ1-5, is DVKVTQSSRYLVKRTGEKVFLECVQDMDHENMFWYRQDPGLGLRLIYFSYDVKMKEKGDIPEGYSVSREKKERFSLILESASTNQTSMYLCASSWSRGTQPQHFGDGTRLSIL.

The chain uses TRBV11-2 and TRBJ2-7, with unresolved D. The CDR3 spans 15 residues. CDR1 is SGHAT and CDR2 is FQNNGV in the germline V gene. V lost 5 bases and J lost 2, with 16 bases in between. The CDR3 sequence is CASSPTRTATYEQYF. The DNA of the CDR3 is TGTGCCAGCAGCCCAACGCGGACCGCAACCTACGAGCAGTACTTC.

This chain joins TRBV6-5 and TRBJ1-1; D is perhaps TRBD1 (5 bases). Trimming took off 5 bases at V and 6 bases at J, with 16 bases between the two ends. CDR3 size: 14 residues. Germline lookup yields CDR1 MNHEY and CDR2 SVGAGI. The CDR3 sequence is CASSRARGVSEAFF. The CDR3 DNA follows: TGTGCCAGCAGTAGGGCAAGGGGAGTCTCTGAAGCTTTCTTT.

This clone was seen only once. One end of the junction fails to match germline, which may point to a read error. The V gene is TRBV10-3, the J gene TRBJ2-5; the D is unclear. Germline V gene lookup returns CDR1 ENHRY and CDR2 SYGVKD. This CDR3 spans 13 amino acids. Written as DNA, the CDR3 is TGTGCCACCAGTCGGACGGCCCAAGAGACCCAGTACTTC. Amino acid sequence: CATSRTAQETQYF.

The chain has TRBV5-1 and TRBJ2-7; 7 bases fit TRBD2. The V gene end was trimmed by 0 bases and the J gene end by 0 bases; junction bases not matched to a gene: 6. Germline CDR1 reads SGHRS; CDR2 reads YFSETQ. CDR3 length: 16 residues. CDR3 loop: CASSLETSTYSYEQYF. For the CDR3, the DNA is TGCGCCAGCAGCTTGGAGACTAGCACATACTCCTACGAGCAGTACTTC.

The V and J genes are TRBV11-2 and TRBJ1-5, with D possibly TRBD1 on 5 matching bases. V was trimmed by 0 bases and J by 4 bases, leaving 10 bases between them. Germline values: CDR1 SGHAT, CDR2 FQNNGV. The CDR3 covers 15 residues. The chain's CDR3 is CASSLDPGVNQPQHF. CDR3 in DNA: TGTGCCAGCAGCTTAGATCCGGGGGTGAATCAGCCCCAGCATTTT.

The V call is TRBV12-2, the J call TRBJ2-7; the listed D gene, TRBD2, was not tested against the DNA. TRBV12-2 is described as a pseudogene. The CDR3 length is 13 residues. The CDR3 DNA sequence: TGTGCAAGTCGCTTATACCCGGGGAGTGAGCAGTACTTC. It is translated as CASRLYPGSEQYF.

CDR3 loop: CASSVDGGLRTGELFF. The DNA of the CDR3 is TGTGCCAGCAGCGTAGATGGAGGGCTTAGGACCGGGGAGCTGTTTTTT. The chain is built from TRBV9 and TRBJ2-2, with D maybe TRBD2 (6 bases). The V and J ends lost 0 bases and 5 bases respectively, with 14 bases between them. There are 16 residues in the CDR3. Germline loops: CDR1 SGDLS, CDR2 YYNGEE.

This clone came up once. J is TRBJ2-2 and V is TRBV11-2; 11 bases line up with TRBD2. CDR1 and CDR2 (germline): SGHAT, FQNNGV. The CDR3 length is 16 residues. V dropped 5 bases and J dropped 1; count of bases not matched to a gene: 3. The CDR3 DNA reads TGTGCCAGCAGCCCTGGACTAGCGGGGAACACCGGGGAGCTGTTTTTT. The encoded protein is CASSPGLAGNTGELFF.

V usage is TRBV10-1 and J usage is TRBJ1-4, with unresolved D. Trimming shortened V by 2 bases and J by 4 bases, and 8 bases separated the two germline ends. Looked up from germline, CDR1 is WNHNN and CDR2 is SYGVQD (reference sequence). This CDR3 has 14 residues. The CDR3 protein is CASSESQDNEKLFF. The CDR3 DNA sequence: TGCGCCAGCAGTGAGAGTCAGGATAATGAAAAACTGTTTTTT.

This clone was seen a single time. The chain links TRBV27 to TRBJ2-1, with a possible D match to TRBD2 (6 bases). V lost 4 bases and J lost 0, with 13 bases in between. This CDR3 has 16 residues. Germline V gene lookup returns CDR1 MNHEY and CDR2 SMNVEV (reference sequence). CDR3 DNA: TGTGCCAGCAGTTGGACCTGGCGGGACTCCTACAATGAGCAGTTCTTC. Protein: CASSWTWRDSYNEQFF.

This chain connects TRBV6-5 to TRBJ2-7, with D unresolved. CDR3 size: 16 residues. The V end lost 0 bases, the J end lost 1 base, and 13 bases lay between the germline ends. CDR1 and CDR2 from the germline V gene are MNHEY and SVGAGI. The CDR3 reads CASSYSATVQSYEQYF. The DNA of the CDR3 is TGTGCCAGCAGTTACTCGGCCACGGTTCAATCCTACGAGCAGTACTTC.

V and J are TRBV11-2 and TRBJ2-7; 7 bases are a match to TRBD1. V lost 4 bases, J lost 0 bases, and 6 bases stayed unmatched. The CDR3 covers 15 residues. Germline loops: CDR1 SGHAT, CDR2 FQNNGV. For the CDR3, the DNA is TGTGCCAGCAGCTCAAGGACAGGACGCTCCTACGAGCAGTACTTC. Translation: CASSSRTGRSYEQYF. The full variable domain, in which reference TRBV11-2 and TRBJ2-7 provide the parts outside the CDR3, is EAGVAQSPRYKIIEKRQSVAFWCNPISGHATLYWYQQILGQGPKLLIQFQNNGVVDDSQLPKDRFSAERLKGVDSTLKIQPAKLEDSAVYLCASSSRTGRSYEQYFGPGTRLTVT.

The chain employs TRBV28 and TRBJ1-5, with 8 positions matching TRBD1. Germline V lookup: CDR1 MDHEN, CDR2 SYDVKM. This CDR3 region has 15 residues. Trimming at V came to 5 bases and at J to 2 bases, leaving 5 bases not matched to a gene. CDR3 region: CASSPGQAGNQPQHF. In DNA, the CDR3 is TGTGCCAGCAGTCCGGGACAGGCAGGCAATCAGCCCCAGCATTTT.

The CDR3: CASNQPGLAVYEQYF. The CDR3 region has the DNA TGTGCCAGTAACCAACCGGGACTAGCGGTCTACGAGCAGTACTTC. The chain is built from TRBV19 and TRBJ2-7, with 11 bases aligning to TRBD2. The CDR3 runs 15 residues. The germline gives CDR1 LNHDA, CDR2 SQIVND (reference sequence). V was clipped by 7 bases and J by 3 bases; unmatched bases: 8.

The chain is built from TRBV5-1 and TRBJ1-2; D not resolved. The CDR3 sequence is 14 residues long. Germline values: CDR1 SGHRS, CDR2 YFSETQ. V was trimmed by 0 bases and J by 6 bases, leaving 12 bases between them. CDR3 amino acids: CASSLVGYLDGYTF. The CDR3 DNA follows: TGCGCCAGCAGCTTGGTAGGTTATTTGGATGGCTACACCTTC.